This T cell receptor beta chain emerged from a study of cytomegalovirus exposure and HLA in healthy donors. Findings and limits, study-wide: Among the CMV-associated chains, a few were confirmed in vitro as specific for CMV antigens.

The germline V and J ends were trimmed by 4 bases and 0 bases, with 8 bases remaining between them. CDR1 and CDR2 (germline): SGHRS, YFSETQ. The CDR3 totals 15 residues. Note on this clone: Its antigen is as yet unknown.

Primers: 60 Vbeta forward and 13 Jbeta reverse. TCRdb's copy holds only in-frame clones and misses some; the assay was immunoSEQ multiplex PCR. The repertoire has about 160,000 clones, roughly 70% of them found once; the top ten carry around 6.9%. The clonotype originates from a man in his forties in good health and CMV-seropositive. The chain uses TRBV5-1 and TRBJ2-6; unclear D gene. The sample was PBMCs. The CDR3 is CASSPVSSGANVLTF. In DNA, the CDR3 is TGCGCCAGCAGCCCGGTGAGCTCTGGGGCCAACGTCCTGACTTTC. Based on the CDR3 plus reference TRBV5-1 and TRBJ2-6, the full variable domain is KAGVTQTPRYLIKTRGQQVTLSCSPISGHRSVSWYQQTPGQGLQFLFEYFSETQRNKGNFPGRFSGRQFSNSRSEMNVSTLELGDSALYLCASSPVSSGANVLTFGAGSRLTVL.